These 10 T cell receptor beta chains were all obtained from the same sample, sequenced in a study of T-cell memory formation after mild COVID-19. One entry per CDR3 protein results from TCRdb running MiXCR on the 5' RACE reads. The table has 150,000 to 200,000 distinct CDR3 sequences, around a third seen once. Specimen: PBMCs or a T cell subset sorted from them (not recorded which). Source of these receptors: an adult woman who had mild COVID-19 (a few samples of this study predate the infection). Cell type and time point are not known.

The rearrangement uses TRBV9 and TRBJ1-2; weak D call: TRBD1 (5 bases). V was trimmed by 3 bases and J by 8 bases, leaving 17 bases between them. Per germline, CDR1 SGDLS and CDR2 YYNGEE. The CDR3 extends over 14 amino acids. The CDR3 DNA follows: TGTGCCAGCAGCGCCTCATCCGGTGGGGCGGGCTACACCTTC. Its protein is CASSASSGGAGYTF.

This clonotype has more than one count but fewer than ten. The CDR3 is CASRESGAETQYF. CDR3 sequence (DNA): TGTGCCAGCAGGGAGAGCGGGGCCGAGACCCAGTACTTC. The V gene is TRBV6-1, the J gene TRBJ2-5; 7 nucleotides align to TRBD2. This CDR3 spans 13 amino acids. V trimming: 6 bases; J trimming: 5 bases; junction bases outside the gene matches: 6. CDR1 MNHNS and CDR2 SASEGT come from the germline V gene.

The chain is built from TRBV5-1 and TRBJ2-2; D is uncertain. V was cut by 4 bases and J by 5 bases, with 9 bases left in between. Germline V gene lookup returns CDR1 SGHRS and CDR2 YFSETQ. This CDR3 contains 13 residues. CDR3 residues: CASSARGTGELFF. The CDR3 coding sequence is TGCGCCAGCAGCGCGCGTGGGACCGGGGAGCTGTTTTTT.

This clonotype was detected a few times. The chain recombines TRBV12-3 or TRBV12-4 with TRBJ1-5; unclear D gene. The CDR3 has 14 residues. V shed 3 bases and J shed 1 base, with 7 bases lying between them. The CDR3 protein is CASSLTSSNQPQHF. The CDR3 DNA is TGTGCCAGCAGTTTGACTTCGAGCAATCAGCCCCAGCATTTT.

This clonotype was picked up a small number of times. The chain employs TRBV7-9 and TRBJ1-1, with D possibly TRBD1 on 5 matching bases. The CDR3 extends over 14 amino acids. Trimming took 7 bases from V and 7 from J, leaving 19 bases between them. CDR1 SEHNR and CDR2 FQNEAQ come from the germline V gene (reference sequence). This chain's CDR3 is CASTSTRGGLEAFF. CDR3 in DNA: TGTGCCAGCACCTCCACGAGGGGTGGACTTGAAGCTTTCTTT.

This clonotype was detected a few times. The chain uses TRBV12-3 or TRBV12-4 and TRBJ1-5, with D perhaps TRBD1 (6 bases). This CDR3 is 15 amino acids long. Trimming shortened V by 6 bases and J by 4 bases, and 16 bases separated the two germline ends. The chain's CDR3 is CASRPQGNLNQPQHF. CDR3 nucleotide sequence: TGTGCCAGCAGACCTCAGGGGAACTTGAATCAGCCCCAGCATTTT.

This clonotype was seen only a few times. V usage is TRBV6-5 and J usage is TRBJ2-7, with D perhaps given as TRBD1 or TRBD2 (5 bases each). Germline values: CDR1 MNHEY, CDR2 SVGAGI. The V end lost 0 bases, the J end lost 7 bases, and 13 bases lay between the germline ends. The CDR3 runs 14 residues. The CDR3 coding sequence is TGTGCCAGCAGTTACTCGGGACGGGGAGTAGAGCAGTACTTC. This encodes CASSYSGRGVEQYF.

The rearrangement links TRBV12-3 or TRBV12-4 to TRBJ2-5, with D possibly being TRBD2 (5 bases). CDR3 length equals 15 residues. Trimming removed 3 bases at V and 6 bases at J, with 17 bases between. The CDR3 DNA is TGTGCCAGCAGTTTTTCCCATAACCCGGGAAAGACCCAGTACTTC. Amino acid sequence: CASSFSHNPGKTQYF.

The J gene is TRBJ1-1, the V gene TRBV7-6; D is unclear. This CDR3 has 14 residues. From germline, CDR1 is SGHVS and CDR2 FNYEAQ. V lost 5 bases, J lost 2 bases, and 12 bases lay in between. The CDR3 sequence: CASSQPGFNTEAFF. CDR3 bases: TGTGCCAGCAGCCAACCGGGTTTCAACACTGAAGCTTTCTTT.

This clonotype has more than one count but fewer than ten. The chain uses TRBV7-8 and TRBJ2-5, with D possibly TRBD1 on 5 matching bases. Looked up from germline, CDR1 is SGHVS and CDR2 is FQNEAQ. Trimming took 0 bases from V and 5 from J, leaving 16 bases between them. CDR3 length: 16 amino acids. The CDR3 bases are TGTGCCAGCAGCTTAGCCCCCAGGGTTGGTGGGGAGACCCAGTACTTC. This gives the protein CASSLAPRVGGETQYF.